These 19 T cell receptor beta chains were all obtained from the same sample, sequenced in a study of shared clonotypes between healthy human individuals. Generated by immunoSEQ multiplex PCR, the TCRdb table keeps only in-frame clones and is missing some. The profile covers roughly 1,000,000 clones, with around 78% appearing a single time and 0.55% to 0.7% taken by the ten largest. The source material was memory CD4+ T cells from PBMCs. The subset denotes: CD45RA-negative fraction. The receptors originated from a man in his late teens or twenties in good health. Some clones in this sample may be carry-over from other donors' samples.

The chain links TRBV28 to TRBJ2-3; TRBD1 agrees at 8 bases. With V trimmed by 10 bases and J by 0 bases, 6 bases remained unmatched. CDR3 size: 14 residues. Per germline, CDR1 MDHEN and CDR2 SYDVKM. CDR3: CATGQGGSTDTQYF. In DNA form, the CDR3 reads TGTGCCACCGGACAGGGCGGGAGCACAGATACGCAGTATTTT.

This rearrangement joins TRBV28 to TRBJ1-2, with D perhaps TRBD1 (5 bases). The CDR3 extends over 14 amino acids. The ends were cut back, 5 bases at V and 2 bases at J, with 12 bases in the middle. The germline CDR1 and CDR2 sequences are MDHEN and SYDVKM. CDR3 DNA sequence: TGTGCCAGCAGTCCAGGGTCAGCAAACTATGGCTACACCTTC. Its translation: CASSPGSANYGYTF.

This chain connects TRBV18 to TRBJ2-7; D possibly corresponds to TRBD2 (5 bases). Trimming pared 6 bases from V and 2 bases from J, leaving 11 bases between. CDR1 and CDR2 (germline): KGHSH, LQKENI. The CDR3 is made up of 13 amino acids. The DNA of the CDR3 is TGTGCCAGCTCGCATAGCGCGACCTACGAGCAGTACTTC. Its translation: CASSHSATYEQYF.

As for this clone: The same CDR3 arises from other DNA sequences in this sample as well. The CDR3 reads CASSFQGDYGYTF. The DNA of the CDR3 is TGTGCCAGCTCATTCCAAGGGGACTATGGCTACACCTTC. The V call is TRBV18, the J call TRBJ1-2, with D possibly matching TRBD1 (5 bases). The CDR3 length is 13 residues. Germline loops: CDR1 KGHSH, CDR2 LQKENI. V was pared by 5 bases and J by 3 bases, with 10 bases between.

The rearrangement uses TRBV30 and TRBJ1-2; D is perhaps TRBD1 (6 bases). Trimming cost V 3 bases and J 7 bases, with 18 bases left between them. The CDR3 consists of 14 residues. Germline V gene sequence: CDR1 GTSNPN, CDR2 SVGIG (reference sequence). The CDR3 DNA is TGTGCCTGGAGCGGAGGGGGGTTCGGTGGTGGCTACACCTTC. Encoded protein: CAWSGGGFGGGYTF.

This clone was seen a single time. This sequence joins TRBV5-3 and TRBJ1-5, with D unresolved. TRBV5-3 is labeled an ORF, and its function is uncertain. The CDR3 has 15 residues. V was cut by 4 bases and J by 4 bases, with 15 bases left in between. CDR3 amino acids: CARSRKRVPNQPQHF. In DNA form, the CDR3 reads TGTGCCAGAAGCCGGAAAAGGGTCCCGAATCAGCCCCAGCATTTT.

The chain combines TRBV2 with TRBJ2-7; either TRBD1 or TRBD2 may fit D (6 bases each). The CDR3 consists of 15 residues. The germline V and J ends were trimmed by 6 bases and 5 bases, with 20 bases remaining between them. CDR1 and CDR2 (germline): SNHLY, FYNNEI. CDR3 bases: TGTGCCAGCAGACTCAGAGGGGGGAGCGTCCACGAGCAGTACTTC. Amino acid sequence: CASRLRGGSVHEQYF.

The V and J genes are TRBV5-1 and TRBJ2-3, with a weak D call TRBD2 (5 bases). CDR1 is SGHRS, CDR2 YFSETQ, per germline. This CDR3 region has 16 residues. Trimming cost V 1 base and J 4 bases, with 16 bases left between them. This CDR3 reads CASSLPSLPESDTQYF. CDR3 coding DNA: TGCGCCAGCAGCTTGCCTAGCCTACCCGAGTCAGATACGCAGTATTTT.

The chain combines TRBV28 with TRBJ1-4; 7 bases align to TRBD1. The CDR3 spans 14 residues. Germline trimming cut 6 bases from V and 8 bases from J; bases unmatched to any gene: 9. CDR1 and CDR2 from the germline V gene are MDHEN and SYDVKM. In DNA form, the CDR3 reads TGTGCCAGCAGCGACAGGGATCCGGGGGAAAAACTGTTTTTT. Translating gives CASSDRDPGEKLFF.

Of note for this clone: This CDR3 is also generated by other DNA sequences in the sample. The rearrangement joins TRBV30 to TRBJ1-5, with a possible D match to TRBD1 (6 bases). Germline V gene data show CDR1 as GTSNPN and CDR2 as SVGIG (reference sequence). V lost 0 bases and J lost 6, with 9 bases in between. The CDR3 is 13 residues long. CDR3 amino acids: CAWSVGGGQPQHF. DNA of the CDR3: TGTGCCTGGAGTGTAGGGGGGGGTCAGCCCCAGCATTTT.

With regard to this clone: A much larger clone lies a single base off, so this may be a read error. This sample also contains other DNA sequences that code for the same CDR3. The chain recombines TRBV6-5 with TRBJ2-7, with D perhaps matching TRBD1 or TRBD2 (5 bases each). The CDR3 is made up of 13 amino acids. Germline V gene data show CDR1 as MNHEY and CDR2 as SVGAGI. V was pared by 4 bases and J by 2 bases, with 9 bases between. The CDR3 DNA is TGTGCCAGCAGTTCGGGGCTAACCTACGAGCAGTACTTC. It is translated as CASSSGLTYEQYF.

This clone was found a few times. The CDR3 loop reads CSAMGPSTQYF. CDR3 bases: TGCAGTGCTATGGGACCGAGTACCCAGTACTTC. This rearrangement joins TRBV20-1 to TRBJ2-5; perhaps D is TRBD1 or TRBD2 (5 bases each). Trimming shortened V by 4 bases and J by 8 bases, and 11 bases separated the two germline ends. Germline V gene data show CDR1 as DFQATT and CDR2 as SNEGSKA (reference sequence). The CDR3 spans 11 residues.

CDR3 loop: CASSTSSGSVNEQFF. In DNA form, the CDR3 reads TGTGCCAGCAGCACCTCTAGCGGGAGCGTTAATGAGCAGTTCTTC. The gene calls are TRBV7-3 and TRBJ2-1, with 10 bases that match TRBD2. Germline CDR1 SGHTA, CDR2 FQGTGA. The CDR3 loop spans 15 amino acids. The V segment lost 5 bases and the J segment 7 bases; nucleotides outside the gene matches: 8.

This clone was recorded only once. The chain has TRBV6-5 and TRBJ2-5; 8 bases are shared with TRBD1. Germline V gene data show CDR1 as MNHEY and CDR2 as SVGAGI. The CDR3 sequence is 15 residues long. Germline trimming cut 6 bases from V and 5 bases from J; bases unmatched to any gene: 11. Here the CDR3 DNA reads TGTGCCAGCAGGACGGACAGGGTACGACCCGAGACCCAGTACTTC. Its protein product is CASRTDRVRPETQYF.

The V gene is TRBV4-1, the J gene TRBJ2-7, with 11 nucleotides matching TRBD2. V lost 7 bases, J lost 0 bases, and 5 bases stayed unmatched. Germline V gives CDR1 MGHRA, CDR2 YSYEKL. This CDR3 comprises 15 residues. The CDR3 protein is CASTSTSGNSYEQYF. Written as DNA, the CDR3 is TGCGCCAGCACCTCGACTAGCGGGAACTCCTACGAGCAGTACTTC.

This clone was seen a few times. The identical CDR3 is also encoded by other nucleotide sequences in the sample. The CDR3: CSARRVTEAFF. CDR3 nucleotide sequence: TGCAGTGCTCGCAGGGTAACTGAAGCTTTCTTT. The gene calls are TRBV20-1 and TRBJ1-1; tentatively, D is TRBD1 (5 bases). Germline assignment: CDR1 DFQATT and CDR2 SNEGSKA (reference sequence). The CDR3 contains 11 residues. V lost 5 bases and J lost 5, with 9 bases in between.

This clone was recorded once. The rearrangement joins TRBV4-2 to TRBJ2-3, with D possibly being TRBD1 (6 bases). Germline CDR1 reads LGHNA; CDR2 reads YNFKEQ. The V end lost 4 bases, the J end lost 4 bases, and 21 bases lay between the germline ends. The CDR3 contains 17 residues. Written as DNA, the CDR3 is TGTGCCAGCAGCCCCCCATCAGGGGCACTAGGAGCAGATACGCAGTATTTT. Its translation is CASSPPSGALGADTQYF.

The chain combines TRBV28 with TRBJ1-5; no firm D call. The V end lost 6 bases, the J end lost 5 bases, and 14 bases lay between the germline ends. CDR1 MDHEN and CDR2 SYDVKM come from the germline V gene. The length of the CDR3 is 14 residues. The CDR3 bases are TGTGCCAGCAGCTGGGTTGGAGTCTATCAGCCCCAGCATTTT. Its protein product is CASSWVGVYQPQHF.

This rearrangement joins TRBV7-2 to TRBJ2-2; 10 bases are a match to TRBD2. Germline assignment: CDR1 SGHTA and CDR2 FQGNSA. With V trimmed by 5 bases and J by 1 base, 7 bases remained unmatched. This CDR3 comprises 17 residues. Here the CDR3 DNA reads TGTGCCAGCAGCCCGTGGACTAGCGGTCGGAACACCGGGGAGCTGTTTTTT. This sequence encodes CASSPWTSGRNTGELFF.